The T cell receptor beta chain described here comes from a study of T cell repertoires in cytomegalovirus infection. Study at large: From public TCR beta signatures came an indication of both CMV infection and matching HLA type.

This CDR3 is built from 19 residues. CDR1 is MNHEY, CDR2 SVGEGT, per germline. V was pared by 0 bases and J by 0 bases, with 10 bases of the junction left unmatched. On this clonotype itself: The antigen is not known.

Overall study findings and caveats: Frequencies of public TCR beta families were cumulated, and this identified carriers of CMV plus the relevant HLA. CMV-specific HLA-C-restricted TCR beta clonotypes dominated the ex vivo response.

TCRdb independently ran MiXCR on the reads; one entry per CDR3 protein. The profile shows fewer than 300,000 distinct CDR3 sequences, about a quarter of them singletons. The sequenced sample was PBMCs. This TCR derives from a human donor in good health (CMV status not recorded). Some clones in this sample may be carry-over from other donors' samples. The chain recombines TRBV6-2 or TRBV6-3 with TRBJ2-5; 10 nucleotides match TRBD2. This CDR3 is CASSYSGLATDPYQETQYF. CDR3 DNA: TGTGCCAGCAGTTACTCGGGACTAGCGACCGACCCCTACCAAGAGACCCAGTACTTC.